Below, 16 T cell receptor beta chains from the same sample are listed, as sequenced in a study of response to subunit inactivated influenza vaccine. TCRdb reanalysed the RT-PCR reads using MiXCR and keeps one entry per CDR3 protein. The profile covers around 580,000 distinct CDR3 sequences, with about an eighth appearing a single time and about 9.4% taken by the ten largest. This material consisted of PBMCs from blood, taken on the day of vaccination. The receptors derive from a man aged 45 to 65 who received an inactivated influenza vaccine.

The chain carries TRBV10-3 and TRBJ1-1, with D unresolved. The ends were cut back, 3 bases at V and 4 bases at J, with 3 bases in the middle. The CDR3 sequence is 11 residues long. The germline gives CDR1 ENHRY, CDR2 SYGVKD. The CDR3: CAISEATEAFF. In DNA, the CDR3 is TGTGCCATCAGTGAAGCCACTGAAGCTTTCTTT.

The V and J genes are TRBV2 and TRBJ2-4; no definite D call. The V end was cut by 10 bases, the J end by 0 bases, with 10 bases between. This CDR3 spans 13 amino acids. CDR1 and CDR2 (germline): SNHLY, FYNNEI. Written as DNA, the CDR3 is TGTGCCATCACCGTATTAGCCAAAAACATTCAGTACTTC. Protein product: CAITVLAKNIQYF.

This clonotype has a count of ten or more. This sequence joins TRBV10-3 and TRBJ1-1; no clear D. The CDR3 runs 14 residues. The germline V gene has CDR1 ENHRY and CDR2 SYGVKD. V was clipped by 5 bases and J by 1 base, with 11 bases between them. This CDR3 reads CAISPQEPNTEAFF. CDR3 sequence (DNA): TGTGCCATCAGTCCCCAGGAGCCGAACACTGAAGCTTTCTTT.

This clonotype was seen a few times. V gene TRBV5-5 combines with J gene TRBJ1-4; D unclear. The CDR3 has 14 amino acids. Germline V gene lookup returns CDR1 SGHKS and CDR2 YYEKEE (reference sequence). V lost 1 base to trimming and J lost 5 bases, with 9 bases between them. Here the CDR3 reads CASSLIQPNEKLFF. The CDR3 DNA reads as TGTGCCAGCAGCTTGATCCAGCCGAATGAAAAACTGTTTTTT.

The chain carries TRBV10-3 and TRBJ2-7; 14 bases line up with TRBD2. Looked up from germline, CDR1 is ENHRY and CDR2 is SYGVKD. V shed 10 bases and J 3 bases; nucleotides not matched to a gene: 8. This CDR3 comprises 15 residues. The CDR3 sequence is CASNGGTSGSYEQYF. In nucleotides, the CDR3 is TGTGCCAGTAACGGAGGGACTAGCGGGAGCTACGAGCAGTACTTC.

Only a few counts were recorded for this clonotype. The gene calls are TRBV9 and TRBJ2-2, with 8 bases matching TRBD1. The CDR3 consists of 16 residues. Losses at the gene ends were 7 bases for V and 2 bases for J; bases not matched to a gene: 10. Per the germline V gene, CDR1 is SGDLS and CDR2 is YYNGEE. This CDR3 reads CASGPGQGFNTGELFF. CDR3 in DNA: TGTGCCAGCGGTCCAGGACAGGGATTCAACACCGGGGAGCTGTTTTTT.

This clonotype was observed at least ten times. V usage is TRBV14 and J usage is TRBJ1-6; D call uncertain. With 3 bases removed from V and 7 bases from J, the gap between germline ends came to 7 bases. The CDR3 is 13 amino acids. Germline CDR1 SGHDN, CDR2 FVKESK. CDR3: CASSHTPNSPLHF. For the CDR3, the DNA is TGTGCCAGCAGCCACACACCCAATTCACCCCTCCACTTT.

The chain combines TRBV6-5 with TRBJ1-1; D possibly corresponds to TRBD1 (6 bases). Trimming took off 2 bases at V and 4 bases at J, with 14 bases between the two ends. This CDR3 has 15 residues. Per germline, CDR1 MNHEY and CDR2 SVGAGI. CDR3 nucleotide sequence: TGTGCCAGCAGTTACGGTGGCAGGGGTGCCACTGAAGCTTTCTTT. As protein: CASSYGGRGATEAFF.

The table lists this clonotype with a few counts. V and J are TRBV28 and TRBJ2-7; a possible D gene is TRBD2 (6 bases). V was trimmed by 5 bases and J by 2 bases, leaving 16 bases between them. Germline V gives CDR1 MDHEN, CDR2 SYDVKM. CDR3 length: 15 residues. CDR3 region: CASSRSAGKTYEQYF. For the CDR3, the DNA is TGTGCCAGCAGTAGATCAGCGGGTAAGACCTACGAGCAGTACTTC.

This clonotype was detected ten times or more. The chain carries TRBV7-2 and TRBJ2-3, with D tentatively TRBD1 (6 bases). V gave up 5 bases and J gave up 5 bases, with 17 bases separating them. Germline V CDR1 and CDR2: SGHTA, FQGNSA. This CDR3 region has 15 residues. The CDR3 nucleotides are TGTGCCAGCAGCAGCACAGGGTTCCCCCAAGATACGCAGTATTTT. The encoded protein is CASSSTGFPQDTQYF.

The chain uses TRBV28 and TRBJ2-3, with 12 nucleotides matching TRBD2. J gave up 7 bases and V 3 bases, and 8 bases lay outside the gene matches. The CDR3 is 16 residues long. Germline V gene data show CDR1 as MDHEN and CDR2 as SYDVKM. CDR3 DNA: TGTGCCAGCAGTTTCAGGCTAGCGGGAGGGCTAAATACGCAGTATTTT. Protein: CASSFRLAGGLNTQYF.

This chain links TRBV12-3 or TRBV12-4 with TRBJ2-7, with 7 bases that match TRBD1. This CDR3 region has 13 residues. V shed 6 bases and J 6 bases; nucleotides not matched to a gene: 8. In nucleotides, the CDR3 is TGTGCCAGCAGCCTCCGGGACAGCCTCGAGCAGTACTTC. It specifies CASSLRDSLEQYF.

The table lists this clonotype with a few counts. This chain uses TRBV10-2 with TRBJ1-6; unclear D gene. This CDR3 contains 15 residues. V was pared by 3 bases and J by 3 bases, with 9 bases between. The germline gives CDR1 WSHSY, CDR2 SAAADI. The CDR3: CASSEGLLYNSPLHF. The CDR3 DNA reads TGCGCCAGCAGTGAAGGTTTGCTCTATAATTCACCCCTCCACTTT.

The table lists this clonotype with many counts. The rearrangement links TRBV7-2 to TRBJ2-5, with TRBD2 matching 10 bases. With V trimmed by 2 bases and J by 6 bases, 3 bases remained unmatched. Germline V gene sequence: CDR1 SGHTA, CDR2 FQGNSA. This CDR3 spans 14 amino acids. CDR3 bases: TGTGCCAGCAGCTTAAGCGGGGGGGCCCAGACCCAGTACTTC. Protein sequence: CASSLSGGAQTQYF.

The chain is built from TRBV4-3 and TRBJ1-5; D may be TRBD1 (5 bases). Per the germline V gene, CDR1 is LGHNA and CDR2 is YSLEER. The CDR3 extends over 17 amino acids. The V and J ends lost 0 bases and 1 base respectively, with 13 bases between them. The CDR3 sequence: CASSQDYGDFSNQPQHF. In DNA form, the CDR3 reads TGCGCCAGCAGCCAAGATTATGGGGACTTCAGCAATCAGCCCCAGCATTTT.

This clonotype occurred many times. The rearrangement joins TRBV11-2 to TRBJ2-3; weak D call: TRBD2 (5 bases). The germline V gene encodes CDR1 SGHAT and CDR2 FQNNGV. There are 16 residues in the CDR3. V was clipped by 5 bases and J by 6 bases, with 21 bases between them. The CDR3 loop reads CASSLNGLAERDTQYF. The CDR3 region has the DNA TGTGCCAGCAGCCTAAATGGACTGGCCGAAAGGGATACGCAGTATTTT.